Below are 17 T cell receptor beta chains sequenced from a single sample in a study of T cells expressing NK-cell markers. TCRdb reprocessed the 5' RACE reads; each CDR3 protein has one entry and no DNA is given. This sample's table has about 380,000 distinct CDR3 sequences. The sample was blood T cells: a sorted CD56 or NKG2C T cell subset, CD4+ or CD8+ T cells, or bulk PBMC T cells (not recorded which). The source of these receptors is a man aged 18 to 69 in good health.

The chain joins TRBV6-1 to TRBJ1-5; TCRdb's assignment of TRBD1 cannot be checked, as there is no DNA. The CDR3 runs to 14 residues. The germline V gene encodes CDR1 MNHNS and CDR2 SASEGT. This CDR3 reads CASSGQGVGQPQHF.

This rearrangement joins TRBV29-1 to TRBJ2-2; TCRdb indicates TRBD1, and absent DNA this call remains unverified. CDR3 length: 14 amino acids. The germline V gene encodes CDR1 SQVTM and CDR2 ANQGSEA. This CDR3 is CSVGLDRNTGELFF.

This chain's CDR3 is CASSYKGHSGNTIYF. The V and J genes are TRBV6-5 and TRBJ1-3. CDR1 is MNHEY, CDR2 SVGAGI, per germline. The CDR3 loop spans 15 amino acids.

The chain couples TRBV13 to TRBJ2-7; TCRdb gives TRBD1 as the D gene, but with no DNA this cannot be confirmed. The CDR3 sequence is 14 residues long. CDR1 PRHDT and CDR2 FYEKMQ come from the germline V gene (reference sequence). Here the CDR3 reads CASSGWDRSYEQYF. Using reference TRBV13 and TRBJ2-7 for the parts outside the CDR3, the full variable domain is AAGVIQSPRHLIKEKRETATLKCYPIPRHDTVYWYQQGPGQDPQFLISFYEKMQSDKGSIPDRFSAQQFSDYHSELNMSSLELGDSALYFCASSGWDRSYEQYFGPGTRLTVT.

The genes are TRBV6-1 and TRBJ1-1. Germline CDR1 is MNHNS and CDR2 is SASEGT. This CDR3 spans 15 amino acids. The CDR3 sequence: CASSEQFWVNTEAFF.

The CDR3 reads CASKGPDTHQPQHF. This sequence joins TRBV27 and TRBJ1-5; the TCRdb D gene call, TRBD1, has no DNA to confirm it. This CDR3 is built from 14 residues. Germline CDR1 is MNHEY and CDR2 is SMNVEV (reference sequence).

The chain links TRBV19 to TRBJ2-5; TCRdb's D call of TRBD1 is untestable without DNA. Germline-derived CDR1 and CDR2 are LNHDA and SQIVND (reference sequence). The CDR3 covers 14 residues. The CDR3 loop is CASTSGYGQETQYF.

The chain combines TRBV4-1 with TRBJ2-7. CDR3 length: 15 residues. Germline assignment: CDR1 MGHRA and CDR2 YSYEKL. The CDR3 loop is CASSQDSAVPYEQYF.

The chain employs TRBV20-1 and TRBJ2-2; TCRdb indicates TRBD1, and absent DNA this call remains unverified. The germline gives CDR1 DFQATT, CDR2 SNEGSKA (reference sequence). CDR3 length: 15 amino acids. CDR3 sequence: CSAHTGQGWGGELFF.

The J gene is TRBJ1-2, the V gene TRBV29-1; TCRdb gives TRBD1 as the D gene, but with no DNA this cannot be confirmed. This CDR3 contains 11 residues. Germline CDR1 SQVTM, CDR2 ANQGSEA. CDR3 loop: CSGATGGGYTF.

V is TRBV3-1 and J is TRBJ2-3; the TCRdb D gene call, TRBD1, has no DNA to confirm it. The CDR3 has 15 amino acids. From germline, CDR1 is LGHDT and CDR2 YNNKEL (reference sequence). The CDR3 sequence is CASSPRTGYTDTQYF.

V gene TRBV10-2 combines with J gene TRBJ2-4. This CDR3 has 14 residues. Germline-derived CDR1 and CDR2 are WSHSY and SAAADI. The CDR3 protein is CASSESGSKNIQYF.

CDR3 loop: CASSLTGGPSSGANVLTF. The chain recombines TRBV6-5 with TRBJ2-6; the TRBD1 assignment by TCRdb is unverifiable without DNA. The CDR3 runs to 18 residues. Germline CDR1 reads MNHEY; CDR2 reads SVGAGI.

CDR3 region: CASSPRHMAASTDTQYF. J is TRBJ2-3 and V is TRBV18. The length of the CDR3 is 17 residues. From germline, CDR1 is KGHSH and CDR2 LQKENI.

The chain uses TRBV27 and TRBJ1-2; TCRdb's D call, TRBD1, is unchecked because there is no DNA. The CDR3 contains 14 residues. Germline assignment: CDR1 MNHEY and CDR2 SMNVEV (reference sequence). The CDR3: CASKESGQGYGYTF.

This chain links TRBV6-5 with TRBJ1-2; lacking DNA, the TRBD1 call made by TCRdb goes unchecked. The CDR3 contains 15 residues. Looked up from germline, CDR1 is MNHEY and CDR2 is SVGAGI. The CDR3 reads CASSYSRQGRYGYTF.

The chain recombines TRBV7-2 with TRBJ2-1; the D call from TCRdb, TRBD2, cannot be confirmed without DNA. Per the germline V gene, CDR1 is SGHTA and CDR2 is FQGNSA. The CDR3 has 13 amino acids. The CDR3 sequence: CASSSGGAYEQFF. The variable domain in full, completed from reference TRBV7-2 and TRBJ2-1, reads GAGVSQSPSNKVTEKGKDVELRCDPISGHTALYWYRQSLGQGLEFLIYFQGNSAPDKSGLPSDRFSAERTGGSVSTLTIQRTQQEDSAVYLCASSSGGAYEQFFGPGTRLTVL.